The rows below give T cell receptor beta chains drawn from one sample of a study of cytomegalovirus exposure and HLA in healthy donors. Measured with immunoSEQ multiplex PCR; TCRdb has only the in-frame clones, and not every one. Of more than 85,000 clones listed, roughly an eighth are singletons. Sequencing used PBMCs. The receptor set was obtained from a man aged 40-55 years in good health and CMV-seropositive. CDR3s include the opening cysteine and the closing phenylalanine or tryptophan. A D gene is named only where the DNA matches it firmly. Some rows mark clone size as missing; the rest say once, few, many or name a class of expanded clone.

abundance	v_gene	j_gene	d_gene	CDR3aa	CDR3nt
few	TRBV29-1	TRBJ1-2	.	CSVDRGPNYGYTF	TGCAGCGTTGACAGGGGCCCGAACTATGGCTACACCTTC
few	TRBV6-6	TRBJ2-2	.	CASSFREPVGELFF	TGTGCCAGCAGTTTTAGGGAGCCAGTAGGGGAGCTGTTTTTT
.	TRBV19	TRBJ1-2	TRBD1	CASSITPGGGYGYTF	TGTGCCAGTAGTATCACCCCAGGGGGTGGCTATGGCTACACCTTC
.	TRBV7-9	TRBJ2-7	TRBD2	CASSSQAGAYEQYF	TGTGCCAGCAGCTCTCAAGCGGGAGCCTACGAGCAGTACTTC
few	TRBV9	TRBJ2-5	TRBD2	CASSVGMSGSLETQYF	TGTGCCAGCAGCGTAGGTATGAGCGGGAGTTTGGAGACCCAGTACTTC
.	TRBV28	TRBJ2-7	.	CATRQGRSYEQYF	TGTGCCACCCGCCAGGGTAGGAGCTACGAGCAGTACTTC
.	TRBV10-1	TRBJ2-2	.	CASSHQTNTGELFF	TGCGCCAGCAGTCACCAGACGAACACCGGGGAGCTGTTTTTT
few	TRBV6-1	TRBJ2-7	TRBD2	CASSVTSGSWYEQYF	TGTGCCAGCAGTGTTACTAGCGGGAGTTGGTACGAGCAGTACTTC
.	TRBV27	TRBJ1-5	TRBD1	CASATGVSQPQHF	TGTGCCAGCGCCACAGGGGTATCGCAGCCCCAGCATTTT
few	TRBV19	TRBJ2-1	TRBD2	CASSIRTGLAGNEQFF	TGTGCCAGTAGTATAAGGACGGGACTAGCGGGAAATGAGCAGTTCTTC
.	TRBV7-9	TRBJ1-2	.	CASSSSGANYGYTF	TGTGCCAGCAGCTCCTCGGGGGCTAACTATGGCTACACCTTC
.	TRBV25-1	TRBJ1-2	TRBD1	CASSEAGAGGIGYTF	TGTGCCAGCAGTGAAGCGGGCGCAGGGGGCATAGGCTACACCTTC
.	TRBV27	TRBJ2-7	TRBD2	CASSSGTSGTYEQYF	TGTGCCAGCAGTTCTGGGACTAGCGGAACCTACGAGCAGTACTTC
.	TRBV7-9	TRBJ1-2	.	CASSLAGRGLGYTF	TGTGCCAGCAGCTTAGCGGGTCGCGGACTTGGCTACACCTTC
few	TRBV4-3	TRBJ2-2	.	CASSQEAGGGELFF	TGCGCCAGCAGCCAAGAAGCTGGAGGCGGGGAGCTGTTTTTT
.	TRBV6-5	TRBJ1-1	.	CASSHPDTEAFF	TGTGCCAGCAGCCACCCGGACACTGAAGCTTTCTTT
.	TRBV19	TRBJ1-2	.	CASSSGSSPSDGYTF	TGTGCCAGTAGTAGCGGCAGCTCTCCTTCGGATGGCTACACCTTC
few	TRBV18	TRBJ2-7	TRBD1	CASSPRQGLTYEQYF	TGTGCCAGCTCACCCCGACAGGGCTTGACCTACGAGCAGTACTTC
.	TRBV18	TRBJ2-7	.	CASSYGAMSYEQYF	TGTGCCAGCTCATATGGGGCTATGTCCTACGAGCAGTACTTC
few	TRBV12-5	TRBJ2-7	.	CASGLPLGAGSYEQYF	TGTGCTAGTGGTTTGCCCTTAGGGGCAGGGTCCTACGAGCAGTACTTC
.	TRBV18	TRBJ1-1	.	CASSPVGAWNTEAFF	TGTGCCAGCTCACCAGTAGGAGCTTGGAACACTGAAGCTTTCTTT
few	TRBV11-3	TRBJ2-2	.	CASSPLTGTGELFF	TGTGCCAGCAGCCCACTAACAGGGACCGGGGAGCTGTTTTTT
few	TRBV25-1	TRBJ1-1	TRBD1	CASSEPGQGAGTEAFF	TGTGCCAGCAGTGAACCCGGACAGGGGGCTGGCACTGAAGCTTTCTTT
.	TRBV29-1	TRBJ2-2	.	CSVDMPVGWLTGELFF	TGCAGCGTTGACATGCCGGTCGGGTGGCTAACCGGGGAGCTGTTTTTT
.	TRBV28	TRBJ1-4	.	CASSSPLGRAVTNEKLFF	TGTGCCAGCAGTTCGCCCCTAGGGCGGGCCGTAACTAATGAAAAACTGTTTTTT
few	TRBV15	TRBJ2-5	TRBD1	CATSREGTDFGETQYF	TGTGCCACCAGCAGAGAGGGGACAGACTTTGGGGAGACCCAGTACTTC
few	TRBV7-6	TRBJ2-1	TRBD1	CASSHRQGISYNEQFF	TGTGCCAGCAGCCATAGACAGGGAATATCCTACAATGAGCAGTTCTTC
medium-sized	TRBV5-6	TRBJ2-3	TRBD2	CASSLGTSATDTQYF	TGTGCCAGCAGCTTGGGGACTAGCGCCACAGATACGCAGTATTTT
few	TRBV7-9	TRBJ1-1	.	CASSLSRTAINTEAFF	TGTGCCAGCAGCTTAAGTAGGACAGCAATAAACACTGAAGCTTTCTTT
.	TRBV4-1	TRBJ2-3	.	CASSHPRPRTADTQYF	TGCGCCAGCAGCCACCCCAGGCCTCGCACGGCCGATACGCAGTATTTT
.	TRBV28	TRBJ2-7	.	CASSFRRRPYEQYF	TGTGCCAGCAGTTTTCGTAGGAGGCCCTACGAGCAGTACTTC
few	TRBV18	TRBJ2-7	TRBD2	CASSLFRGGPYEQYF	TGTGCCAGCTCACTTTTTAGGGGAGGGCCCTACGAGCAGTACTTC
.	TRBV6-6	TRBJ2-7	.	CASNRGPHEQYF	TGTGCCAGCAACCGCGGCCCCCACGAGCAGTACTTC
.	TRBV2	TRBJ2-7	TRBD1	CASSPDRGGYEQYF	TGTGCCAGCAGTCCTGACAGGGGGGGATACGAGCAGTACTTC
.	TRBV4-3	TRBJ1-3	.	CASSQQIRDNSGNTIYF	TGCGCCAGCAGCCAACAAATACGGGACAACTCTGGAAACACCATATATTTT
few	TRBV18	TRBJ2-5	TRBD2	CASSPSFGTSGKTPQETQYF	TGTGCCAGCTCACCATCCTTTGGGACTAGCGGGAAAACACCCCAAGAGACCCAGTACTTC
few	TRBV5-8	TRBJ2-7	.	CASSSRVAYEQYF	TGTGCCAGCAGCTCGAGGGTCGCCTACGAGCAGTACTTC
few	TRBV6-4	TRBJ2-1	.	CASSPRAAGYNEQFF	TGTGCCAGCAGTCCCCGGGCAGCGGGCTACAATGAGCAGTTCTTC
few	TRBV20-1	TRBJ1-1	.	CSARARGMAFF	TGCAGTGCTAGAGCCAGGGGAATGGCTTTCTTT
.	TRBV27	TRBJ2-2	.	CASSLQANTGELFF	TGTGCCAGCAGTTTACAGGCGAACACCGGGGAGCTGTTTTTT
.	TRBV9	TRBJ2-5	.	CASSHRQGGQETQYF	TGTGCCAGCAGCCACCGACAGGGAGGCCAAGAGACCCAGTACTTC
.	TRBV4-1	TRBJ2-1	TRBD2	CASSHGRTSGSNEQFF	TGCGCCAGCAGCCATGGGCGGACTAGCGGGAGTAATGAGCAGTTCTTC
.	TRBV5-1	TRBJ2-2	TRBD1	CASSLAPTGGSTGELFF	TGCGCCAGCAGCTTGGCCCCGACAGGGGGCAGTACCGGGGAGCTGTTTTTT
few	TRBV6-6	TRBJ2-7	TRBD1	CASSYQPGQGTWEQYF	TGTGCCAGCAGTTACCAACCGGGACAGGGTACTTGGGAGCAGTACTTC
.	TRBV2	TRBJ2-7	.	CASSGAMAHEQYF	TGTGCCAGCAGTGGGGCTATGGCACACGAGCAGTACTTC
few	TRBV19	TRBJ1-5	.	CASSPLGTPNQPQHF	TGTGCCAGTAGTCCACTCGGGACACCTAATCAGCCCCAGCATTTT
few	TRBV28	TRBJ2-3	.	CASRVSVTDTQYF	TGTGCCAGCCGGGTTTCCGTCACAGATACGCAGTATTTT
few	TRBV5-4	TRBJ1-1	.	CASSLETGMDEAFF	TGTGCCAGCAGCCTTGAGACGGGGATGGATGAAGCTTTCTTT
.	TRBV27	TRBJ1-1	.	CASSLRGPGTEAFF	TGTGCCAGCAGTTTACGCGGGCCGGGCACTGAAGCTTTCTTT
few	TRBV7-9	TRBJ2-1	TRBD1	CASSPGTDLLFF	TGTGCCAGCAGCCCTGGGACAGACCTGTTGTTCTTC
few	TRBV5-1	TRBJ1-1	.	CASSLDPGPMNTEAFF	TGCGCCAGCAGCTTGGATCCAGGCCCCATGAACACTGAAGCTTTCTTT
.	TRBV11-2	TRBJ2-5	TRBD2	CASSLELAAPQETQYF	TGTGCCAGCAGCTTAGAGCTAGCGGCTCCCCAAGAGACCCAGTACTTC
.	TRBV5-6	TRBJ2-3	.	CASSVHTDTQYF	TGTGCCAGCAGCGTCCACACAGATACGCAGTATTTT
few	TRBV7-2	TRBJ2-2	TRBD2	CASSLRTSGRAENTGELFF	TGTGCCAGCAGCCTGCGGACTAGCGGGAGGGCCGAAAACACCGGGGAGCTGTTTTTT
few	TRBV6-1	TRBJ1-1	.	CASSGDTTDAFF	TGTGCCAGCAGTGGGGACACGACTGACGCTTTCTTT
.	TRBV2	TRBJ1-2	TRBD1	CASSGVTGFISRYGYTF	TGTGCCAGCAGTGGGGTGACAGGGTTTATATCTCGCTATGGCTACACCTTC
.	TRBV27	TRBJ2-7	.	CASGQGKNEQYF	TGTGCCAGCGGCCAGGGGAAGAACGAGCAGTACTTC
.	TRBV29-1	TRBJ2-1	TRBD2	CSVEGWLAGPYNEQFF	TGCAGCGTTGAAGGTTGGCTAGCGGGCCCCTACAATGAGCAGTTCTTC
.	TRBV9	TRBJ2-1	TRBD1	CASSRGTGNEQFF	TGTGCCAGCAGCCGGGGGACAGGCAATGAGCAGTTCTTC
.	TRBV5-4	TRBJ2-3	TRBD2	CASSLRLAGGTDTQYF	TGTGCCAGCAGCTTGAGACTAGCGGGGGGGACAGATACGCAGTATTTT